The present TCR beta chain was sequenced within a study of T cell repertoires in cytomegalovirus infection. Study background: Indications came from public TCR beta signatures; they pointed to CMV infection and to a matching HLA type.

The CDR3 is 15 amino acids. The V and J ends lost 3 bases and 3 bases respectively, with 12 bases between them. TCRdb recomputed calls from the reads with MiXCR, one row per CDR3 protein. The sample has about 320,000 distinct CDR3 sequences, 8% to 10% seen once. General study results and limits: Carriage of CMV together with the relevant HLA was identifiable through cumulative public TCR beta family frequency. The ex vivo response showed dominance by HLA-C-restricted CMV-specific TCR beta clonotypes.

With respect to this clonotype: Its target is not known.

Sequenced sample: PBMCs. The receptor was derived from a human donor in good health (CMV status not recorded). Some clones in this sample may be carry-over from other donors' samples. J is TRBJ1-5 and V is TRBV12-3 or TRBV12-4, with TRBD1 as a possible D gene (6 bases). The CDR3 sequence is CASSFRGGNNQPQHF. The CDR3 DNA reads TGTGCCAGCAGTTTTAGGGGGGGGAACAATCAGCCCCAGCATTTT.